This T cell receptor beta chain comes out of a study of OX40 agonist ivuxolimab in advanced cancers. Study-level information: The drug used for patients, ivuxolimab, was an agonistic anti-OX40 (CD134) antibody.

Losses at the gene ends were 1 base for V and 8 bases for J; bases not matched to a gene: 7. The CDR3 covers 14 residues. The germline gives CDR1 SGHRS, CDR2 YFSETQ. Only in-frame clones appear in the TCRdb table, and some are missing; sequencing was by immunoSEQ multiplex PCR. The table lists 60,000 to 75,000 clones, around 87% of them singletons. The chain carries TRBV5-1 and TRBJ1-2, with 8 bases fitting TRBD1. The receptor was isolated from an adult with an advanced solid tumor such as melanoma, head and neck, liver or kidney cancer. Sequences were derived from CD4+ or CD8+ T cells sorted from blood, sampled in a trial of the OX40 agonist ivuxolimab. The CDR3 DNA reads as TGCGCCAGCAGCTTGACAGGGGGAATAGAGGGCTACACCTTC. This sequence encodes CASSLTGGIEGYTF.